The rows below give T cell receptor beta chains drawn from one sample of a study of T cells in Graves' hyperthyroidism and ophthalmopathy. One entry per CDR3 protein, called by TCRdb with MiXCR from the multiplex PCR reads. In the table there are 250,000 or so distinct CDR3 sequences, around 15% of which are singletons. Sequencing was performed on blood. These TCRs come from a woman aged 50 to 60 with Graves' hyperthyroidism that later progressed to Graves' ophthalmopathy. Each CDR3 is given with its conserved first and last residue. D genes are given only for firm matches. Size values are once, few and many counts, or a class for expanded clones, and some rows have none.

CDR3 length	D gene	V gene	J gene	clone size	CDR3 DNA	CDR3 protein
13	TRBD1	TRBV6-1	TRBJ2-5	many	TGTGCCAGCAGCGCAACAGGGGAAGGGAGCCAGTACTTC	CASSATGEGSQYF
14	NA	TRBV19	TRBJ2-2	once	TGTGCCAGTAGTATTTGGGAGAACACCGGGGAGCTGTTTTTT	CASSIWENTGELFF
14	NA	TRBV20-1	TRBJ2-3	few	TGCAGTGCTCCGATTCCGGGCCTCGCAGATACGCAGTATTTT	CSAPIPGLADTQYF
13	NA	TRBV20-1	TRBJ2-3	many	TGCAGTGCTAGAGAGGAGACCACAGATACGCAGTATTTT	CSAREETTDTQYF
14	NA	TRBV5-1	TRBJ2-7	many	TGCGCCAGCACCAACGGGCCAAGATTCTACGAGCAGTACTTC	CASTNGPRFYEQYF
15	NA	TRBV19	TRBJ2-3	many	TGTGCCAGTAGTGTAAGGACTGATAGCACAGATACGCAGTATTTT	CASSVRTDSTDTQYF
14	NA	TRBV11-1	TRBJ2-7	many	TGTGCCAGCAGCCGTGACAGGTTCGGCTACGAGCAGTACTTC	CASSRDRFGYEQYF
14	NA	TRBV20-1	TRBJ1-4	few	TGCAGTGCGGGGGAATATGCAACTAATGAAAAACTGTTTTTT	CSAGEYATNEKLFF
20	TRBD2	TRBV14	TRBJ2-3	many	TGTGCCAGCAGCCAAGATCCGCGGCGGGAGGGTTCCTCTAGCACAGATACGCAGTATTTT	CASSQDPRREGSSSTDTQYF
10	NA	TRBV20-1	TRBJ1-1	many	TGCAGTGCCGGGGACGGAGAAGCTTTCTTT	CSAGDGEAFF
13	NA	TRBV20-1	TRBJ1-5	few	TGCAGTGCTAGAGGGGGCTTCGATCAGCCCCAGCATTTT	CSARGGFDQPQHF
15	TRBD2	TRBV2	TRBJ2-1	many	TGTGCCAGCAGTGTAGCTAGCGGGGAGGGAGGGGAGCAGTTCTTC	CASSVASGEGGEQFF
16	NA	TRBV28	TRBJ2-7	many	TGTGCCAGCAGTTTGCCTCCGGGGGGACACTCCTACGAGCAGTACTTC	CASSLPPGGHSYEQYF
13	NA	TRBV11-2	TRBJ2-3	many	TGTGCCAGCAACAGACCTGGGACAGATACGCAGTATTTT	CASNRPGTDTQYF
12	TRBD1	TRBV20-1	TRBJ2-1	many	TGCAGTGCGAGAACCGGACAGGGTTGGCAGTTCTTC	CSARTGQGWQFF
15	TRBD2	TRBV30	TRBJ2-1	NA	TGTGCCTGGAGTGTACGGGGACTAGCCTACAATGAGCAGTTCTTC	CAWSVRGLAYNEQFF
14	NA	TRBV12-3/TRBV12-4	TRBJ1-1	NA	TGTGCCAGCAGCCCCCAGGGACAGAACACTGAAGCTTTCTTT	CASSPQGQNTEAFF
13	TRBD1	TRBV7-9	TRBJ1-2	NA	TGTGCCAGCAGCGAAGACACAGGGGATGGCTACACCTTC	CASSEDTGDGYTF
12	NA	TRBV2	TRBJ2-7	many	TGTGCCAGCAGCGGCCGGAGTTACGAGCAGTACTTC	CASSGRSYEQYF
13	NA	TRBV6-1	TRBJ2-7	many	TGTGCCAGCAGGGACGGGTCTTCCTACGAGCAGTACTTC	CASRDGSSYEQYF
13	NA	TRBV5-1	TRBJ1-1	many	TGCGCCAGCAGCTTGCAGGGAAGGACTGAAGCTTTCTTT	CASSLQGRTEAFF
15	TRBD1	TRBV27	TRBJ1-6	many	TGTGCCAGCAGTTTATGGGGACAGGGAGGGTCACCCCTCCACTTT	CASSLWGQGGSPLHF